This TCR beta chain was observed in a study of regulatory T cells in long-lasting Graves disease. Trimming cost V 6 bases and J 2 bases, with 14 bases left between them. The CDR3 runs to 14 residues. Noted time point: persistent/refractory GD, antithyroid drugs over 5 years with positive TRAb. Generation of the TCR library employed RNA extracted from PBMCs. With respect to this clonotype: The antigen is not known.

Overall study findings and caveats: No thyroid tissue was studied; the work used peripheral blood only. TRBV28, TRBJ1-2 and TRBJ2-5 were segments that persistent disease favored. The study found persistent patients shared more public clonotypes (around 2,500) than new patients (just over 950).

Arm-PCR of CDR3 regions and iRepertoire HTBI primers were used to build TCR beta libraries. TCRdb processed the multiplex PCR reads anew with MiXCR; each CDR3 protein has one entry. The sample gives around 450,000 distinct CDR3 sequences, 20% to 25% of which show up once; more than 6% is in the top ten. The rearrangement uses TRBV12-3 or TRBV12-4 and TRBJ2-7; possibly TRBD1 for D (6 bases). The sample here was peripheral blood mononuclear cells (PBMCs), taken when the disease was refractory, from a patient treated with antithyroid drugs. This TCR came from a female donor with Graves disease. The CDR3 spells CASRILTGPYEQYF. The DNA for the CDR3 is TGTGCCAGCAGAATATTGACAGGCCCCTACGAGCAGTACTTC.